The 15 T cell receptor beta chains listed next were all sequenced from one sample in a study of identifying expanded T cells in peripheral blood. Using immunoSEQ multiplex PCR, the repertoire was profiled, and TCRdb retains in-frame clones only, with some absent. The sample has about 82,000 clones, around 90% seen once. The sequenced sample consisted of blood. The receptors were sampled from a person between 18 and 75 years old in good health.

V and J are TRBV5-4 and TRBJ2-6; possibly TRBD2 for D (5 bases). The V end lost 4 bases, the J end lost 1 base, and 18 bases lay between the germline ends. The germline CDR1 and CDR2 sequences are SGHNT and YYREEE (reference sequence). The CDR3 runs to 18 residues. The CDR3 loop reads CASSRGEGIVSGANVLTF. The DNA for the CDR3 is TGTGCCAGCAGCCGCGGAGAGGGTATCGTATCTGGGGCCAACGTCCTGACTTTC.

This sequence joins TRBV10-3 and TRBJ1-4; D is unresolved. Per the germline V gene, CDR1 is ENHRY and CDR2 is SYGVKD. This CDR3 has 13 amino acids. V was clipped by 3 bases and J by 8 bases, with 10 bases between them. The CDR3 is CAISDRLEEKLFF. The CDR3 coding sequence is TGTGCCATCAGTGACAGATTAGAGGAAAAACTGTTTTTT.

V usage is TRBV7-9 and J usage is TRBJ2-1; 7 bases map to TRBD1. V gave up 5 bases and J gave up 3 bases; unmatched junction bases: 7. Germline V gene sequence: CDR1 SEHNR, CDR2 FQNEAQ (reference sequence). The CDR3 has 15 residues. The CDR3 region is CASSPRGDSYNEQFF. DNA for the CDR3: TGTGCCAGCAGCCCCCGTGGGGACAGCTACAATGAGCAGTTCTTC.

The J gene is TRBJ1-1, the V gene TRBV29-1, with D uncertain. This CDR3 contains 13 residues. Germline CDR1 and CDR2: SQVTM and ANQGSEA. The V end lost 4 bases, the J end lost 1 base, and 10 bases lay between the germline ends. The CDR3 DNA reads as TGCAGCGTTGGGGAACGACAGAACACTGAAGCTTTCTTT. Encoded protein: CSVGERQNTEAFF.

The chain is built from TRBV27 and TRBJ2-1; TRBD1 agrees at 7 bases. The CDR3 is made up of 16 amino acids. V was clipped by 6 bases and J by 7 bases; unmatched bases: 15. Germline CDR1 reads MNHEY; CDR2 reads SMNVEV (reference sequence). The CDR3 DNA follows: TGTGCCAGCAGGAGCGGACAGGCCTCCCTTGGGAATGAGCAGTTCTTC. Residues: CASRSGQASLGNEQFF.

The chain uses TRBV18 and TRBJ2-7; D is unclear. V was clipped by 3 bases and J by 0 bases, with 12 bases between them. The CDR3 totals 15 residues. Germline values: CDR1 KGHSH, CDR2 LQKENI. The CDR3 DNA is TGTGCCAGCTCACCCCCGACTCTGGGCTCCTACGAGCAGTACTTC. Protein product: CASSPPTLGSYEQYF.

The rearrangement links TRBV2 to TRBJ1-5, with 9 bases aligning to TRBD1. The V gene end was trimmed by 8 bases and the J gene end by 3 bases; junction bases not matched to a gene: 11. The CDR3 is made up of 16 amino acids. Germline V gives CDR1 SNHLY, CDR2 FYNNEI. The CDR3 region is CASGAPQGALNQPQHF. CDR3 DNA: TGTGCCAGCGGAGCCCCACAGGGGGCCCTCAATCAGCCCCAGCATTTT.

The chain is built from TRBV30 and TRBJ2-3; D is perhaps TRBD2 (6 bases). The CDR3 runs 13 residues. Trimming removed 3 bases from V and 5 bases from J, with 12 bases in between. Germline V CDR1 and CDR2: GTSNPN, SVGIG (reference sequence). This CDR3 reads CAWSGGFGDTQYF. The DNA for the CDR3 is TGTGCCTGGAGCGGAGGGTTCGGAGATACGCAGTATTTT.

The rearrangement joins TRBV19 to TRBJ1-1, with no clear D. This CDR3 has 14 amino acids. Trimming shortened V by 2 bases and J by 3 bases, and 10 bases separated the two germline ends. The germline gives CDR1 LNHDA, CDR2 SQIVND (reference sequence). CDR3 sequence reads: CASSITPGYTEAFF. As DNA, the CDR3 is TGTGCCAGTAGTATAACCCCCGGCTACACTGAAGCTTTCTTT.

The chain carries TRBV5-1 and TRBJ1-2, with a possible D match to TRBD1 (6 bases). CDR3 length: 13 amino acids. Germline V lookup: CDR1 SGHRS, CDR2 YFSETQ. V dropped 7 bases and J dropped 4 bases, with 14 bases sitting between them. The CDR3 sequence: CASREDSSYGYTF. The CDR3 DNA follows: TGCGCCAGCCGAGAGGACAGTAGCTATGGCTACACCTTC. Full variable domain (missing parts from reference TRBV5-1 and TRBJ1-2): KAGVTQTPRYLIKTRGQQVTLSCSPISGHRSVSWYQQTPGQGLQFLFEYFSETQRNKGNFPGRFSGRQFSNSRSEMNVSTLELGDSALYLCASREDSSYGYTFGSGTRLTVV.

The chain has TRBV6-1 and TRBJ2-7, with D tentatively TRBD2 (6 bases). This CDR3 is built from 15 residues. Trimming shortened V by 6 bases and J by 3 bases, and 18 bases separated the two germline ends. Germline CDR1 reads MNHNS; CDR2 reads SASEGT. Written as DNA, the CDR3 is TGTGCCAGCAGGGGACTCCAAGGAGGGAGCTACGAGCAGTACTTC. Protein sequence: CASRGLQGGSYEQYF.

The chain carries TRBV2 and TRBJ1-5; TRBD1 matches at 7 bases. The CDR3 totals 15 residues. The ends lost 6 bases at V and 3 bases at J; junction bases unmatched: 8. Germline CDR1 and CDR2: SNHLY and FYNNEI. In DNA form, the CDR3 reads TGTGCCAGCAGGCCGGGACAGATATTCAATCAGCCCCAGCATTTT. Its translation: CASRPGQIFNQPQHF.

The chain combines TRBV5-4 with TRBJ1-1; D is unresolved. Trimming shortened V by 4 bases and J by 2 bases, and 12 bases separated the two germline ends. The CDR3 is 14 residues long. Germline values: CDR1 SGHNT, CDR2 YYREEE (reference sequence). The CDR3 spells CASSPPGRNTEAFF. The CDR3 DNA sequence: TGTGCCAGCAGCCCCCCCGGTAGAAACACTGAAGCTTTCTTT.

This clone was observed a single time. This chain connects TRBV7-2 to TRBJ2-5, with D unresolved. Trimming cost V 5 bases and J 0 bases, with 13 bases left between them. The CDR3 has 15 amino acids. Germline CDR1 reads SGHTA; CDR2 reads FQGNSA. Here the CDR3 DNA reads TGTGCCAGCAGCCTGACCCCAGGAGACCAAGAGACCCAGTACTTC. Translation gives CASSLTPGDQETQYF.

V usage is TRBV7-3 and J usage is TRBJ2-2, with TRBD1 identical over 9 bases. The CDR3 extends over 16 amino acids. V dropped 2 bases and J dropped 1; count of bases not matched to a gene: 2. Germline CDR1 is SGHTA and CDR2 is FQGTGA. The CDR3 region has the DNA TGTGCCAGCAGCTTAGGGGGACAGGGGAACACCGGGGAGCTGTTTTTT. Protein: CASSLGGQGNTGELFF.